These T cell receptor beta chains were read from a single sample in a study of blood T cell repertoires in COVID-19. The assay was immunoSEQ multiplex PCR, and TCRdb's table has in-frame clones only and misses some. This table has about 240,000 clones, over 75% appearing once. Sequencing was performed on peripheral blood. The receptors shown here come from a man aged 30 to 39 who had recovered from COVID-19. Each CDR3 is given with its conserved first and last residue. A D gene is named only where the DNA matches it firmly. Clone size is given for some rows only: seen once, a few or many times, or a class if the clone is expanded.

D: TRBD2
V: TRBV5-4
J: TRBJ2-7
size: -
CDR3: CASSPKRGGEQYF
DNA: TGTGCCAGCAGCCCAAAGCGGGGGGGTGAGCAGTACTTC

D: -
V: TRBV9
J: TRBJ2-3
size: -
CDR3: CASSVDPQGKWDTQYF
DNA: TGTGCCAGCAGCGTAGACCCGCAGGGGAAATGGGATACGCAGTATTTT

D: -
V: TRBV5-1
J: TRBJ2-2
size: -
CDR3: CASSRGEQGFGELFF
DNA: TGCGCCAGCAGCAGGGGAGAACAGGGCTTCGGGGAGCTGTTTTTT

D: TRBD1
V: TRBV5-1
J: TRBJ2-1
size: -
CDR3: CASSWTGTTYNEQFF
DNA: TGCGCCAGCAGCTGGACAGGGACCACCTACAATGAGCAGTTCTTC

D: -
V: TRBV20-1
J: TRBJ1-1
size: -
CDR3: CSATVNTEAFF
DNA: TGCAGTGCGACAGTGAACACTGAAGCTTTCTTT

D: -
V: TRBV4-1
J: TRBJ2-7
size: -
CDR3: CASSQEGASYEQYF
DNA: TGCGCCAGCAGCCAGGAAGGGGCCTCCTACGAGCAGTACTTC

D: -
V: TRBV7-3
J: TRBJ2-5
size: -
CDR3: CASSLAGAETQYF
DNA: TGTGCCAGCAGCTTAGCAGGGGCGGAGACCCAGTACTTC

D: -
V: TRBV7-3
J: TRBJ1-2
size: -
CDR3: CASSPETGGYGYTF
DNA: TGTGCCAGCAGCCCCGAGACAGGCGGCTATGGCTACACCTTC

D: -
V: TRBV7-9
J: TRBJ1-6
size: -
CDR3: CASSSNRDSPLHF
DNA: TGTGCCAGCAGTTCGAACAGGGATTCACCCCTCCACTTT

D: TRBD2
V: TRBV5-4
J: TRBJ2-1
size: few
CDR3: CASSQGLAGGGDEQFF
DNA: TGTGCCAGCAGTCAAGGACTAGCGGGGGGGGGCGATGAGCAGTTCTTC

D: -
V: TRBV3-1/TRBV3-2
J: TRBJ2-1
size: -
CDR3: CASGPDQSYNEQFF
DNA: TGTGCCAGCGGGCCCGACCAGTCCTACAATGAGCAGTTCTTC

D: TRBD1
V: TRBV9
J: TRBJ2-7
size: -
CDR3: CASSVGARDRDEQYF
DNA: TGTGCCAGCAGCGTCGGGGCCCGGGACAGGGACGAGCAGTACTTC

D: -
V: TRBV7-9
J: TRBJ1-2
size: -
CDR3: CASSSRLMEGEPYGYTF
DNA: TGTGCCAGCAGCTCACGATTGATGGAGGGTGAACCCTATGGCTACACCTTC

D: -
V: TRBV11-2
J: TRBJ2-7
size: few
CDR3: CASSLDRRGPYEQYF
DNA: TGTGCCAGCAGCTTAGACCGGAGAGGTCCTTACGAGCAGTACTTC

D: -
V: TRBV18
J: TRBJ1-4
size: once
CDR3: CASSDRSGEKLFF
DNA: TGTGCCAGCTCTGACAGGTCTGGCGAAAAACTGTTTTTT

D: -
V: TRBV10-1
J: TRBJ1-1
size: -
CDR3: CASRQGGQVMNTEAFF
DNA: TGCGCCAGCAGGCAGGGTGGGCAAGTTATGAACACTGAAGCTTTCTTT

D: TRBD1
V: TRBV3-1/TRBV3-2
J: TRBJ1-6
size: -
CDR3: CASSRDRGQSPLHF
DNA: TGTGCCAGCAGCCGGGACAGGGGACAGTCACCCCTCCACTTT

D: TRBD1
V: TRBV3-1/TRBV3-2
J: TRBJ2-7
size: -
CDR3: CASSTQGAQQYF
DNA: TGTGCCAGCAGCACCCAGGGGGCGCAGCAGTACTTC

D: -
V: TRBV10-3
J: TRBJ1-1
size: -
CDR3: CAISVQGVNTEAFF
DNA: TGTGCCATCAGCGTACAGGGAGTAAACACTGAAGCTTTCTTT

D: -
V: TRBV18
J: TRBJ2-7
size: -
CDR3: CASSPQGEAYEQYF
DNA: TGTGCCAGCTCACCCCAAGGGGAGGCCTACGAGCAGTACTTC

D: -
V: TRBV7-3
J: TRBJ1-1
size: -
CDR3: CASSETEGSGTEAFF
DNA: TGTGCCAGCAGCGAAACGGAGGGGTCGGGGACTGAAGCTTTCTTT

D: -
V: TRBV2
J: TRBJ2-1
size: -
CDR3: CASSATQGNEQFF
DNA: TGTGCCAGCAGCGCAACTCAGGGCAATGAGCAGTTCTTC

D: -
V: TRBV19
J: TRBJ1-2
size: -
CDR3: CASRRNGQTRGGYTF
DNA: TGTGCCAGTAGGCGAAACGGACAGACACGGGGAGGCTACACCTTC

D: -
V: TRBV28
J: TRBJ1-1
size: -
CDR3: CASLGVRNTEAFF
DNA: TGTGCCAGTCTAGGGGTAAGGAACACTGAAGCTTTCTTT

D: -
V: TRBV21-1
J: TRBJ1-2
size: -
CDR3: CASSKVGDGYTF
DNA: TGTGCCAGCAGCAAAGTCGGGGATGGCTACACCTTC

D: -
V: TRBV7-3
J: TRBJ2-3
size: -
CDR3: CASSSTAVGTDTQYF
DNA: TGTGCCAGCAGTTCGACCGCGGTTGGCACAGATACGCAGTATTTT

D: -
V: TRBV19
J: TRBJ1-5
size: -
CDR3: CASSLGTSSGQPQHF
DNA: TGTGCCAGTAGTCTAGGGACAAGCTCCGGTCAGCCCCAGCATTTT

D: TRBD1
V: TRBV5-1
J: TRBJ1-1
size: -
CDR3: CASSWRQGGTEAFF
DNA: TGCGCCAGCAGCTGGCGACAGGGGGGCACTGAAGCTTTCTTT

D: -
V: TRBV6-5
J: TRBJ2-5
size: -
CDR3: CASSYSILGGRETQYF
DNA: TGTGCCAGCAGTTACTCGATACTTGGGGGCCGGGAGACCCAGTACTTC

D: -
V: TRBV9
J: TRBJ2-3
size: once
CDR3: CASSELSTDTQYF
DNA: TGTGCCAGCAGCGAACTGAGCACAGATACGCAGTATTTT

D: TRBD2
V: TRBV10-3
J: TRBJ2-3
size: -
CDR3: CATALAGADTQYF
DNA: TGTGCCACCGCATTAGCGGGGGCGGATACGCAGTATTTT

D: -
V: TRBV5-8
J: TRBJ2-5
size: -
CDR3: CASSHQAIQETQYF
DNA: TGTGCCAGCAGCCATCAGGCGATACAAGAGACCCAGTACTTC

D: -
V: TRBV5-5
J: TRBJ2-2
size: once
CDR3: CASSLGLRNTGELFF
DNA: TGTGCCAGCAGCTTGGGACTCCGGAACACCGGGGAGCTGTTTTTT

D: TRBD2
V: TRBV5-1
J: TRBJ2-5
size: -
CDR3: CASSLGLAGIGETQYF
DNA: TGCGCCAGCAGCTTGGGGCTAGCGGGGATAGGGGAGACCCAGTACTTC

D: TRBD1
V: TRBV19
J: TRBJ1-6
size: -
CDR3: CASSIAGAGQTNSPLHF
DNA: TGTGCCAGTAGTATAGCGGGCGCGGGACAGACTAATTCACCCCTCCACTTT

D: TRBD1
V: TRBV7-9
J: TRBJ1-3
size: -
CDR3: CASSPGPTGEHTIYF
DNA: TGTGCCAGCAGCCCCGGTCCGACAGGGGAGCACACCATATATTTT

D: -
V: TRBV6-6
J: TRBJ1-1
size: -
CDR3: CASKWRPDTEAFF
DNA: TGTGCCAGTAAATGGAGGCCCGACACTGAAGCTTTCTTT

D: TRBD1
V: TRBV5-1
J: TRBJ1-1
size: -
CDR3: CASSGGQGVTEAFF
DNA: TGCGCCAGCAGCGGAGGACAGGGGGTGACTGAAGCTTTCTTT

D: TRBD1
V: TRBV5-4
J: TRBJ1-2
size: -
CDR3: CASKRRDRGYGYTF
DNA: TGTGCCAGTAAGCGCAGGGACAGGGGGTATGGCTACACCTTC

D: TRBD1
V: TRBV10-3
J: TRBJ1-2
size: once
CDR3: CAISEPDRINGYTF
DNA: TGTGCCATCAGTGAGCCGGACAGGATCAATGGCTACACCTTC

D: -
V: TRBV10-3
J: TRBJ2-2
size: -
CDR3: CATRGGRTGELFF
DNA: TGTGCCACCAGGGGAGGAAGAACCGGGGAGCTGTTTTTT

D: -
V: TRBV6-1
J: TRBJ2-7
size: -
CDR3: CASSEVGGYGEQYF
DNA: TGTGCCAGCAGTGAAGTCGGCGGGTACGGGGAGCAGTACTTC

D: TRBD1
V: TRBV28
J: TRBJ1-1
size: -
CDR3: CASEYRGVTEAFF
DNA: TGTGCCAGCGAATACAGGGGTGTTACTGAAGCTTTCTTT